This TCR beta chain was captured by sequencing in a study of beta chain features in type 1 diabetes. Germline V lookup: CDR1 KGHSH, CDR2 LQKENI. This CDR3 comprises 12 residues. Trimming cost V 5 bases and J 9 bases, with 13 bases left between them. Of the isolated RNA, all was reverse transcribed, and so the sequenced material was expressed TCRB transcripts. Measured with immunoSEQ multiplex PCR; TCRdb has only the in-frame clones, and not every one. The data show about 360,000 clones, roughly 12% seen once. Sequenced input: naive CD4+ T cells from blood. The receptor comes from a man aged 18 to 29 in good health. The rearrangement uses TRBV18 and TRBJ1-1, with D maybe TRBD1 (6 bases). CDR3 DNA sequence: TGTGCCAGCTCAATACAGGGACACAAAGCTTTCTTT. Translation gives CASSIQGHKAFF.